One and the same sample provided the 11 T cell receptor beta chains below, sequenced in a study of blood T cell repertoires in COVID-19. Sequencing used immunoSEQ multiplex PCR; TCRdb keeps in-frame clones, though not all of them. The repertoire holds over 250,000 clones, with 88% as singletons. Sequencing used peripheral blood. The receptors come from a man aged 60 to 69 who had recovered from COVID-19.

J is TRBJ2-3 and V is TRBV7-2; 10 bases are shared with TRBD2. The CDR3 is 15 amino acids. Per the germline V gene, CDR1 is SGHTA and CDR2 is FQGNSA. The V segment lost 4 bases and the J segment 1 base; nucleotides outside the gene matches: 2. The DNA for the CDR3 is TGTGCCAGCAGCTCTACTAGCGGGGGCACAGATACGCAGTATTTT. Protein sequence: CASSSTSGGTDTQYF. The entire variable domain, with the rest obtained from reference TRBV7-2 and TRBJ2-3, is as follows: GAGVSQSPSNKVTEKGKDVELRCDPISGHTALYWYRQSLGQGLEFLIYFQGNSAPDKSGLPSDRFSAERTGGSVSTLTIQRTQQEDSAVYLCASSSTSGGTDTQYFGPGTRLTVL.

The chain combines TRBV5-1 with TRBJ2-3, with TRBD2 identical over 9 bases. The germline CDR1 and CDR2 sequences are SGHRS and YFSETQ. The CDR3 has 15 amino acids. V lost 5 bases and J lost 0; bases outside the gene matches: 4. CDR3 loop: CASRATSGSTDTQYF. CDR3 nucleotide sequence: TGCGCCAGCAGGGCTACTAGCGGGAGCACAGATACGCAGTATTTT. The variable domain in full, with the rest retrieved from reference TRBV5-1 and TRBJ2-3, is KAGVTQTPRYLIKTRGQQVTLSCSPISGHRSVSWYQQTPGQGLQFLFEYFSETQRNKGNFPGRFSGRQFSNSRSEMNVSTLELGDSALYLCASRATSGSTDTQYFGPGTRLTVL.

V and J are TRBV5-4 and TRBJ2-7; no definite D call. The CDR3 sequence is 14 residues long. V was shortened by 0 bases and J by 3 bases, with 10 bases between the two germline ends. Germline assignment: CDR1 SGHNT and CDR2 YYREEE (reference sequence). This CDR3 is CASSLAGEYYEQYF. For the CDR3, the DNA is TGTGCCAGCAGCTTGGCCGGAGAATACTACGAGCAGTACTTC. The full variable domain, rest sourced from reference TRBV5-4 and TRBJ2-7, is ETGVTQSPTHLIKTRGQQVTLRCSSQSGHNTVSWYQQALGQGPQFIFQYYREEENGRGNFPPRFSGLQFPNYSSELNVNALELDDSALYLCASSLAGEYYEQYFGPGTRLTVT.

The genes are TRBV9 and TRBJ2-2; 7 bases map to TRBD2. Germline assignment: CDR1 SGDLS and CDR2 YYNGEE. The CDR3 extends over 15 amino acids. The junction had 3 bases not matched to a gene; V was cut back by 1 base and J by 3 bases. The CDR3 coding sequence is TGTGCCAGCAGCGTAATAGGGAGGGACACCGGGGAGCTGTTTTTT. It yields the protein CASSVIGRDTGELFF.

V gene TRBV18 combines with J gene TRBJ2-7; 12 positions match TRBD2. The CDR3 is made up of 19 amino acids. Germline CDR1 reads KGHSH; CDR2 reads LQKENI. V was clipped by 4 bases and J by 0 bases; unmatched bases: 13. CDR3 in amino acids: CASSRVPGLAGQSSYEQYF. CDR3 nucleotides: TGTGCCAGCTCACGAGTACCGGGACTAGCGGGCCAGAGCTCCTACGAGCAGTACTTC.

About this clone itself: Other DNA sequences in the same sample also yield this CDR3. V gene TRBV9 combines with J gene TRBJ1-2; 10 bases fit TRBD1. V lost 2 bases and J lost 2; bases outside the gene matches: 0. This CDR3 contains 14 residues. Germline CDR1 SGDLS, CDR2 YYNGEE. The CDR3 DNA follows: TGTGCCAGCAGCGTGGGACAGGGGAACTATGGCTACACCTTC. This codes for CASSVGQGNYGYTF.

This chain connects TRBV29-1 to TRBJ2-3; 16 bases are a match to TRBD2. The CDR3 contains 18 residues. Germline trimming cut 5 bases from V and 1 base from J; bases unmatched to any gene: 9. Looked up from germline, CDR1 is SQVTM and CDR2 is ANQGSEA. Here the CDR3 reads CSVPEGLAGGRGTDTQYF. CDR3 sequence (DNA): TGCAGCGTTCCGGAGGGACTAGCGGGGGGGCGAGGCACAGATACGCAGTATTTT.

The chain has TRBV24-1 and TRBJ2-1, with TRBD1 identical over 7 bases. V lost 3 bases and J lost 0; bases outside the gene matches: 4. The germline gives CDR1 KGHDR, CDR2 SFDVKD. The CDR3 is 16 amino acids. CDR3 nucleotide sequence: TGTGCCACCAGTGATCCCCGGGACAGCTCCTACAATGAGCAGTTCTTC. Its translation is CATSDPRDSSYNEQFF.

The V call is TRBV7-8, the J call TRBJ1-1; D gene uncertain. The CDR3 contains 13 residues. CDR1 and CDR2 from the germline V gene are SGHVS and FQNEAQ. Trimming cost V 0 bases and J 5 bases, with 7 bases left between them. The chain's CDR3 is CASSLAPQTEAFF. CDR3 bases: TGTGCCAGCAGCTTAGCCCCCCAGACTGAAGCTTTCTTT. The complete variable domain, with remaining parts taken from reference TRBV7-8 and TRBJ1-1, reads GAGVSQSPRYKVAKRGQDVALRCDPISGHVSLFWYQQALGQGPEFLTYFQNEAQLDKSGLPSDRFFAERPEGSVSTLKIQRTQQEDSAVYLCASSLAPQTEAFFGQGTRLTVV.

The chain recombines TRBV30 with TRBJ2-1, with D tentatively TRBD1 (8 bases). This CDR3 contains 18 residues. Per the germline V gene, CDR1 is GTSNPN and CDR2 is SVGIG (reference sequence). The germline V and J ends were trimmed by 5 bases and 0 bases, with 23 bases remaining between them. The CDR3 sequence: CAWRQGARGEYSYNEQFF. The CDR3 DNA sequence: TGTGCCTGGCGCCAGGGGGCCCGGGGGGAGTACTCCTACAATGAGCAGTTCTTC.

This chain links TRBV11-3 with TRBJ1-1; unclear D gene. Germline V gene data show CDR1 as SGHNT and CDR2 as YENEEA. There are 19 residues in the CDR3. V gave up 5 bases and J gave up 2 bases, with 27 bases separating them. CDR3 amino acids: CASSPARRRYKAKNTEAFF. CDR3 DNA: TGTGCCAGCAGCCCGGCCCGGCGGCGCTATAAAGCAAAAAACACTGAAGCTTTCTTT. The full variable domain, rest sourced from reference TRBV11-3 and TRBJ1-1, is EAGVVQSPRYKIIEKKQPVAFWCNPISGHNTLYWYLQNLGQGPELLIRYENEEAVDDSQLPKDRFSAERLKGVDSTLKIQPAELGDSAVYLCASSPARRRYKAKNTEAFFGQGTRLTVV.